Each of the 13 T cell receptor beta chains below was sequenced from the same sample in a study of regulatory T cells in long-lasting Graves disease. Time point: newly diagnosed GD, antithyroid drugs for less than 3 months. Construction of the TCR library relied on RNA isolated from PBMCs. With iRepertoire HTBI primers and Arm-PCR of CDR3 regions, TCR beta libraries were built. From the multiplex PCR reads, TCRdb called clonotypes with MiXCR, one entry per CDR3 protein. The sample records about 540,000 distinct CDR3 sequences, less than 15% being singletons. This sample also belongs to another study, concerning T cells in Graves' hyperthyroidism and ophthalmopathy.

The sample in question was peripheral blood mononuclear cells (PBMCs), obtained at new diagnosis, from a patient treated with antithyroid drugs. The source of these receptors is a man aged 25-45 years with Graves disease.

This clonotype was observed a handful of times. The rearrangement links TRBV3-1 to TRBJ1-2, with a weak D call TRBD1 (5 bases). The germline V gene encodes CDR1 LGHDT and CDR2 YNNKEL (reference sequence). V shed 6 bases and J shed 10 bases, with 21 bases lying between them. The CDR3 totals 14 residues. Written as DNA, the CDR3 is TGTGCCAGCAGTCTGGCCGGAACAATCGGGACCTACACCTTC. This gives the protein CASSLAGTIGTYTF.

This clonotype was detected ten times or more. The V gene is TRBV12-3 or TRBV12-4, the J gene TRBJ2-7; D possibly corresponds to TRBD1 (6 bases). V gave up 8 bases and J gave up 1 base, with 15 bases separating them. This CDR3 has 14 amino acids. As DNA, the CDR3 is TGTGCCAGCGCCCTGGGGGACACTTCCTACGAGCAGTACTTC. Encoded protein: CASALGDTSYEQYF.

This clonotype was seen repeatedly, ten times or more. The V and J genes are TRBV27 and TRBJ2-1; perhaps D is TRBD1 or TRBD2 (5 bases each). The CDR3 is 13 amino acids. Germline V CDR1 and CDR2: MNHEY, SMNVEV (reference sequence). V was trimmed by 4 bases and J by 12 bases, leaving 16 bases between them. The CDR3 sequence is CASSSLGGSRQFF. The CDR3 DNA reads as TGTGCCAGCAGTTCTCTTGGGGGAAGTAGGCAGTTCTTC.

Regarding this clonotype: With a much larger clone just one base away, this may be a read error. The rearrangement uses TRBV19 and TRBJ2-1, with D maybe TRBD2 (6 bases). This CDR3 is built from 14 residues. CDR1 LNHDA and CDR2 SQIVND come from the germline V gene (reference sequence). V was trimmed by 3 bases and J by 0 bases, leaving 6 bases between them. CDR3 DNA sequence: TGTGCCAGTAGTATTAGCGGCTCCTACAATGAGCAGTTCTTC. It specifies CASSISGSYNEQFF.

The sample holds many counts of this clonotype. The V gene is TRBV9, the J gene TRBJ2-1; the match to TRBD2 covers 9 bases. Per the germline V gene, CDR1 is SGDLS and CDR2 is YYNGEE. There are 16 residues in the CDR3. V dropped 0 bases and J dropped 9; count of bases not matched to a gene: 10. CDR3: CASSVDKAGGFREQFF. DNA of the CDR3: TGTGCCAGCAGCGTAGATAAAGCGGGAGGCTTTCGTGAGCAGTTCTTC.

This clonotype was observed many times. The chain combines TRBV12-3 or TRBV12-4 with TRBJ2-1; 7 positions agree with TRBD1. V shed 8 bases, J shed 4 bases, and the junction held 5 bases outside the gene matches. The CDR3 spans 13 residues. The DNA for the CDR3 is TGTGCCAGCCGAGGGGGACAGTACAATGAGCAGTTCTTC. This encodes CASRGGQYNEQFF.

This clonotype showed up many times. CDR3 residues: CASSLLSGNTIYF. In nucleotides, the CDR3 is TGTGCCAGCAGCCTTCTCTCTGGAAACACCATATATTTT. The chain couples TRBV11-2 to TRBJ1-3; D is ambiguous. Germline CDR1 is SGHAT and CDR2 is FQNNGV. V lost 5 bases and J 0 bases, leaving 5 bases between the germline ends. The CDR3 totals 13 residues.

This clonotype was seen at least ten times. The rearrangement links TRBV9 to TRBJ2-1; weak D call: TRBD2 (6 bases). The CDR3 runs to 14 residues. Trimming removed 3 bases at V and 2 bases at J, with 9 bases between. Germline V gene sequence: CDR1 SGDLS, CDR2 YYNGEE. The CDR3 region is CASSDERAYNEQFF. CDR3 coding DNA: TGTGCCAGCAGCGACGAGCGGGCCTACAATGAGCAGTTCTTC. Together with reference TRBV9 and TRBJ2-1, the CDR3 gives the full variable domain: DSGVTQTPKHLITATGQRVTLRCSPRSGDLSVYWYQQSLDQGLQFLIQYYNGEERAKGNILERFSAQQFPDLHSELNLSSLELGDSALYFCASSDERAYNEQFFGPGTRLTVL.

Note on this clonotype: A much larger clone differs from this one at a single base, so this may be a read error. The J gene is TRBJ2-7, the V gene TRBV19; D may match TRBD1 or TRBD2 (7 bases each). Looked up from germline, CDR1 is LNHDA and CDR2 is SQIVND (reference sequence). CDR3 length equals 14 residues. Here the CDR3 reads CASSGGDRSYGQYF. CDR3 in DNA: TGTGCCAGTAGTGGGGGGGACAGATCCTACGGGCAGTACTTC.

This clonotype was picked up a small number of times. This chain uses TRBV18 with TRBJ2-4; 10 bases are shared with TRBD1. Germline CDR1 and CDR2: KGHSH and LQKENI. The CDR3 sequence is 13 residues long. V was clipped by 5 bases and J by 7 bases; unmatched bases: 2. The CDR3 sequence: CASSTGQGNIQYF. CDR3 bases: TGTGCCAGCTCAACGGGACAGGGGAACATTCAGTACTTC. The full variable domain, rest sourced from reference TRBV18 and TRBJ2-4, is NAGVMQNPRHLVRRRGQEARLRCSPMKGHSHVYWYRQLPEEGLKFMVYLQKENIIDESGMPKERFSAEFPKEGPSILRIQQVVRGDSAAYFCASSTGQGNIQYFGAGTRLSVL.

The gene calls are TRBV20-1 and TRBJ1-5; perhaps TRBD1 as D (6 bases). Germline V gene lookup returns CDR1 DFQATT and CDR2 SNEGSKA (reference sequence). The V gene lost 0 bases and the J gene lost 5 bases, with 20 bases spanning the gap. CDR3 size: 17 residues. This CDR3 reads CSARDGVFGTQDQPQHF. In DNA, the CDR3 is TGCAGTGCTAGAGATGGGGTGTTTGGGACACAGGATCAGCCCCAGCATTTT.

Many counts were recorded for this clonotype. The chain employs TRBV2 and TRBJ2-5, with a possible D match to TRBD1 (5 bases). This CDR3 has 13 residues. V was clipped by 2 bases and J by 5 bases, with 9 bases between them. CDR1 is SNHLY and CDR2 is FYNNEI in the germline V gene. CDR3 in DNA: TGTGCCAGCAGTGAATTGGGGCCGGAGACCCAGTACTTC. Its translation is CASSELGPETQYF.

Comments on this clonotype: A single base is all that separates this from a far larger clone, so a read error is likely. The CDR3 nucleotides are TGTGCCAGCAGCTCCTCCGGACAGCACTCCTACGAGCGGTACTTC. Amino acids: CASSSSGQHSYERYF. The chain carries TRBV6-1 and TRBJ2-7; TRBD1 might be the D (6 bases). The CDR3 runs 15 residues. CDR1 is MNHNS and CDR2 is SASEGT in the germline V gene.